This T cell receptor (beta chain) appears in the sequencing data of a study of blood T cell repertoires in COVID-19. Study information: Researchers got acute and convalescent COVID-19 samples from the United States, Italy and Spain. Nucleic acid was either cDNA or gDNA, and it came from T cells, B-cell-depleted T cells, or PBMCs.

Original methodology: Estimated nucleated cell counts came from reference gene primer amplification. Sequencing was performed with immunoSEQ multiplex PCR; in TCRdb, only in-frame clones are kept and a portion is missing. The V and J calls and clone size are taken from that table; D and trimming were inferred from the DNA. The sample has more than 110,000 clones, 70% to 90% seen once; the top ten hold under 6%. Sequencing used peripheral blood. This TCR was recovered from a human donor in a cohort sampled during active COVID-19.

CDR3 DNA sequence: TGTGCCAGCAGCCTATTCGGGACAGGGGGCCGAGAGACCCAGTACTTC. Residues: CASSLFGTGGRETQYF. The chain couples TRBV28 to TRBJ2-5, with 12 bases fitting TRBD1. With V trimmed by 6 bases and J by 4 bases, 9 bases remained unmatched. In germline, CDR1 is MDHEN, CDR2 SYDVKM. The CDR3 runs 16 residues.